Shown below are 22 T cell receptor beta chains from a single sample sequenced in a study of T cells after yellow fever vaccination. TCRdb re-called the 5' RACE reads with MiXCR, one entry per CDR3 protein. The sample consists of roughly 520,000 distinct CDR3 sequences, about a fifth of them appearing once. The specimen was PBMCs, collected roughly 23 days after the first yellow fever vaccination. The receptors were sampled from a man between 18 and 29 years old who received the YFV17D yellow fever vaccine.

V is TRBV14 and J is TRBJ2-7; TRBD2 matches 8 bases. Germline V lookup: CDR1 SGHDN, CDR2 FVKESK. The length of the CDR3 is 15 residues. V was clipped by 4 bases and J by 2 bases; unmatched bases: 7. CDR3 in DNA: TGTGCCAGCAGCCGTCCTCGGGGGGGACCCTACGAGCAGTACGTC. Its translation: CASSRPRGGPYEQYV.

J is TRBJ2-3 and V is TRBV10-3; no definite D call. CDR1 and CDR2 (germline): ENHRY, SYGVKD. Deletions cut 0 bases from V and 0 bases from J, with 4 bases between. The CDR3 is 14 residues long. The DNA for the CDR3 is TGTGCCATCAGTGAGTCGCATAGCACAGATACGCAGTATTTT. Its translation is CAISESHSTDTQYF.

This clonotype was recorded only once. This chain uses TRBV3-1 with TRBJ2-1; D is undetermined. Germline CDR1 reads LGHDT; CDR2 reads YNNKEL (reference sequence). The CDR3 consists of 15 residues. The V and J ends lost 4 bases and 8 bases respectively, with 18 bases between them. The CDR3 loop reads CASSRPGPKAHEQFF. The CDR3 DNA is TGTGCCAGCAGCCGACCCGGGCCGAAGGCCCATGAGCAGTTCTTC.

This clonotype was recorded at least ten times. This sequence joins TRBV10-3 and TRBJ1-4; 7 bases are shared with TRBD1. The CDR3 is 13 amino acids. Per germline, CDR1 ENHRY and CDR2 SYGVKD. V gave up 3 bases and J gave up 8 bases; unmatched junction bases: 3. This chain's CDR3 is CAISERDSEKLFF. CDR3 DNA sequence: TGTGCCATCAGTGAACGGGACAGCGAAAAACTGTTTTTT.

This clonotype showed up just a few times. This chain joins TRBV19 and TRBJ2-2; weak D call: TRBD1 (7 bases). V shed 7 bases and J shed 6 bases, with 18 bases lying between them. The CDR3 is made up of 15 amino acids. CDR1 and CDR2 from the germline V gene are LNHDA and SQIVND (reference sequence). The CDR3 loop is CASTLLAGGSGELFF. In DNA, the CDR3 is TGTGCCAGTACCCTCTTGGCAGGGGGGTCCGGGGAGCTGTTTTTT.

This clonotype was detected only a few times. The chain joins TRBV19 to TRBJ2-2; D is perhaps TRBD2 (5 bases). From germline, CDR1 is LNHDA and CDR2 SQIVND (reference sequence). The CDR3 is 18 amino acids. The germline V and J ends were trimmed by 3 bases and 9 bases, with 26 bases remaining between them. The CDR3 region is CASSIDRGVRGLTRELFF. The DNA of the CDR3 is TGTGCCAGTAGTATTGATAGAGGCGTCCGAGGGCTTACCCGGGAGCTGTTTTTT.

This clonotype was seen only a few times. The V call is TRBV4-2, the J call TRBJ2-1, with TRBD1 as a possible D gene (6 bases). The CDR3 is 14 amino acids. Trimming removed 2 bases at V and 5 bases at J, with 10 bases between. Germline V lookup: CDR1 LGHNA, CDR2 YNFKEQ. The CDR3 protein is CASSQRGTHNEQFF. CDR3 in DNA: TGTGCCAGCAGCCAAAGGGGGACACACAATGAGCAGTTCTTC.

This clonotype has at least ten counts. The genes are TRBV12-3 or TRBV12-4 and TRBJ2-2; D is uncertain. The CDR3 runs to 15 residues. The V end lost 4 bases, the J end lost 5 bases, and 14 bases lay between the germline ends. The CDR3: CASSWKSNPTGELFF. The CDR3 DNA sequence: TGTGCCAGCAGTTGGAAGTCCAATCCTACCGGGGAGCTGTTTTTT.

The chain recombines TRBV7-9 with TRBJ2-3, with 11 positions matching TRBD2. Germline loops: CDR1 SEHNR, CDR2 FQNEAQ (reference sequence). V trimming: 4 bases; J trimming: 8 bases; junction bases outside the gene matches: 8. This CDR3 has 15 residues. The CDR3 nucleotides read TGTGCCAGCAGCTCACTAGCGGGGGTCCAGGGTACGCAGTATTTT. Translated: CASSSLAGVQGTQYF. Combining the CDR3 with reference TRBV7-9 and TRBJ2-3 gives the whole variable domain DTGVSQNPRHKITKRGQNVTFRCDPISEHNRLYWYRQTLGQGPEFLTYFQNEAQLEKSRLLSDRFSAERPKGSFSTLEIQRTEQGDSAMYLCASSSLAGVQGTQYFGPGTRLTVL.

The rearrangement links TRBV5-1 to TRBJ2-7; D unclear. The CDR3 length is 15 residues. The V gene's germline CDR1 is SGHRS and CDR2 YFSETQ. V gave up 1 base and J gave up 5 bases, with 16 bases separating them. The CDR3 protein is CASSLSKGGVHEQYF. The CDR3 region has the DNA TGCGCCAGCAGCTTGAGCAAGGGTGGGGTCCACGAGCAGTACTTC.

This clonotype was seen more than once but under ten times. CDR3 coding DNA: TGTGCCAGTAGAGGACTAGCGGGATCCTACGAGCAGTACTTC. The encoded protein is CASRGLAGSYEQYF. V gene TRBV19 combines with J gene TRBJ2-7; 12 positions match TRBD2. Losses at the gene ends were 6 bases for V and 1 base for J; bases not matched to a gene: 1. Germline CDR1 is LNHDA and CDR2 is SQIVND (reference sequence). This CDR3 is 14 amino acids long.

In this sample, this clonotype turned up a few times. The chain employs TRBV27 and TRBJ1-6; D is possibly TRBD1 (5 bases). The CDR3 consists of 16 residues. The germline gives CDR1 MNHEY, CDR2 SMNVEV (reference sequence). V was trimmed by 5 bases and J by 3 bases, leaving 14 bases between them. CDR3 region: CASSPRGSGYNSPLHF. CDR3 coding DNA: TGTGCCAGCAGTCCCCGGGGGTCTGGCTATAATTCACCCCTCCACTTT.

The CDR3 loop is CASSQGSDRYSDTQYF. The CDR3 DNA reads TGCGCCAGCAGCCAAGGCTCTGATCGGTACTCAGATACGCAGTATTTT. This sequence joins TRBV4-3 and TRBJ2-3; D gene ambiguous. CDR3 length equals 16 residues. Germline loops: CDR1 LGHNA, CDR2 YSLEER. V lost 1 base to trimming and J lost 4 bases, with 15 bases between them.

The chain employs TRBV2 and TRBJ1-3; D is undetermined. V lost 8 bases and J lost 1, with 12 bases in between. Germline CDR1 SNHLY, CDR2 FYNNEI. The CDR3 sequence is 14 residues long. In nucleotides, the CDR3 is TGTGCCAGCGGAGGCTGGGGATCTGGAAACACCATATATTTT. It codes for CASGGWGSGNTIYF. The variable domain in full, completed from reference TRBV2 and TRBJ1-3, reads EPEVTQTPSHQVTQMGQEVILRCVPISNHLYFYWYRQILGQKVEFLVSFYNNEISEKSEIFDDQFSVERPDGSNFTLKIRSTKLEDSAMYFCASGGWGSGNTIYFGEGSWLTVV.

This clonotype was observed once. The gene calls are TRBV18 and TRBJ1-5; D possibly corresponds to TRBD1 (6 bases). Germline V gene data show CDR1 as KGHSH and CDR2 as LQKENI. This CDR3 contains 17 residues. Between the trimmed V and J ends, which lost 2 bases and 1 base, there was a span of 15 bases. The CDR3 DNA follows: TGTGCCAGCTCACCAGATAAGGGGGGAATCAGCAATCAGCCCCAGCATTTT. Protein: CASSPDKGGISNQPQHF. Using reference TRBV18 and TRBJ1-5 for the parts outside the CDR3, the full variable domain is NAGVMQNPRHLVRRRGQEARLRCSPMKGHSHVYWYRQLPEEGLKFMVYLQKENIIDESGMPKERFSAEFPKEGPSILRIQQVVRGDSAAYFCASSPDKGGISNQPQHFGDGTRLSIL.

This chain joins TRBV12-3 or TRBV12-4 and TRBJ1-1, with a weak D call TRBD1 (6 bases). V was trimmed by 4 bases and J by 11 bases, leaving 14 bases between them. This CDR3 is built from 12 residues. Written as DNA, the CDR3 is TGTGCCAGCAGTTGGCCAAGGGGGGATGCTTTCTTT. Protein sequence: CASSWPRGDAFF.

This clonotype was counted a few times. The chain recombines TRBV11-2 with TRBJ2-7, with 8 bases aligning to TRBD2. Germline lookup yields CDR1 SGHAT and CDR2 FQNNGV. The CDR3 sequence is 15 residues long. CDR3 DNA sequence: TGTGCCAGCAGCATCGGGACTAGTGGGTCCTCCGAGCAGTACGTC. Amino acid sequence: CASSIGTSGSSEQYV.

A few counts support this clonotype. The gene calls are TRBV6-5 and TRBJ1-1, with D hard to call. The CDR3 totals 16 residues. CDR1 MNHEY and CDR2 SVGAGI come from the germline V gene. Trimming cost V 1 base and J 0 bases, with 12 bases left between them. CDR3: CASSYYTGILNTEAFF. Here the CDR3 DNA reads TGTGCCAGCAGTTACTACACCGGGATACTGAACACTGAAGCTTTCTTT.

The gene calls are TRBV12-3 or TRBV12-4 and TRBJ2-5; TRBD2 is a possible D gene (6 bases). Trimming pared 2 bases from V and 11 bases from J, leaving 9 bases between. CDR3 length: 11 amino acids. The CDR3 region is CASSLLGRQYF. The CDR3 region has the DNA TGTGCCAGCAGTTTACTAGGGAGGCAGTACTTC.

There are a few counts of this clonotype. This rearrangement joins TRBV18 to TRBJ1-3; 7 bases fit TRBD1. The junction had 3 bases not matched to a gene; V was cut back by 2 bases and J by 2 bases. The CDR3 length is 15 residues. CDR1 is KGHSH, CDR2 LQKENI, per germline. CDR3: CASSPDRATGNTIYF. The CDR3 coding sequence is TGTGCCAGCTCACCAGACAGGGCGACTGGAAACACCATATATTTT. Together with reference TRBV18 and TRBJ1-3, the CDR3 gives the full variable domain: NAGVMQNPRHLVRRRGQEARLRCSPMKGHSHVYWYRQLPEEGLKFMVYLQKENIIDESGMPKERFSAEFPKEGPSILRIQQVVRGDSAAYFCASSPDRATGNTIYFGEGSWLTVV.

The chain links TRBV5-1 to TRBJ2-5; D call uncertain. The CDR3 has 14 residues. Germline values: CDR1 SGHRS, CDR2 YFSETQ. With 4 bases removed from V and 4 bases from J, the gap between germline ends came to 14 bases. Written as DNA, the CDR3 is TGCGCCAGCAGCCCGGACCCGAACACAGAGACCCAGTACTTC. Protein product: CASSPDPNTETQYF.

The sample holds a few counts of this clonotype. This rearrangement joins TRBV5-5 to TRBJ2-7, with unresolved D. Germline V lookup: CDR1 SGHKS, CDR2 YYEKEE (reference sequence). The CDR3 is 14 amino acids. Trimming removed 2 bases from V and 3 bases from J, with 12 bases in between. CDR3: CASSFSGLLYEQYV. For the CDR3, the DNA is TGTGCCAGCAGCTTCAGTGGGCTACTCTACGAGCAGTACGTC.